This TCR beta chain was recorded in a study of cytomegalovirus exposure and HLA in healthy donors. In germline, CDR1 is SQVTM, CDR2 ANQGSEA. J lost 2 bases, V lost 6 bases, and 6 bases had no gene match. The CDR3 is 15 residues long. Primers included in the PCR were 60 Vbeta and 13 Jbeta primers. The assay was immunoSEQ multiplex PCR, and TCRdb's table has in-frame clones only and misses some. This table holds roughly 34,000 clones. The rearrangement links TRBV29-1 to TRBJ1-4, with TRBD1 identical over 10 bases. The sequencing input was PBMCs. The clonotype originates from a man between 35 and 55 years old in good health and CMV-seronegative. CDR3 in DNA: TGCAGCGTCGGGACAGGGGCATCGACTAATGAAAAACTGTTTTTT. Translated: CSVGTGASTNEKLFF.